The 26 T cell receptor beta chains below all came from one sample that was sequenced in a study of Graves' ophthalmopathy and Graves' hyperthyroidism. For repertoire sequencing, the TCR beta CDR3 regions were amplified from RNA transcripts. The workflow started with a first-round RT-PCR run with HTBI primers and then moved on to a second-round multiplex PCR. TCRdb independently ran MiXCR on the multiplex PCR reads; one entry per CDR3 protein. This table holds 400,000 or so distinct CDR3 sequences, about a sixth found once. Sequencing was done on a sample of peripheral blood. The source is an adult woman with stable Graves' hyperthyroidism.

There are many counts of this clonotype. This may arise from a read error, as a much more abundant clone is one base away. The rearrangement joins TRBV12-3 or TRBV12-4 to TRBJ1-5, with D tentatively TRBD1 (5 bases). The CDR3 sequence is 14 residues long. The DNA for the CDR3 is TGTGCCAGCAGTTCGGGGGTGGGCAATCGGCCCCAGCATTTT. Translating it yields CASSSGVGNRPQHF.

This clonotype has a count of ten or more. CDR3 DNA sequence: TGTGCCAGCAGTTACAGGACAGGATCCGCGAACACCGGGGAGCTGTTTTTT. Its protein is CASSYRTGSANTGELFF. V usage is TRBV28 and J usage is TRBJ2-2; 7 bases map to TRBD1. V trimming: 4 bases; J trimming: 0 bases; junction bases outside the gene matches: 8. Germline V lookup: CDR1 MDHEN, CDR2 SYDVKM. The CDR3 contains 17 residues.

This clonotype was detected ten times or more. The chain is built from TRBV9 and TRBJ2-6; D possibly corresponds to TRBD2 (6 bases). The germline V gene has CDR1 SGDLS and CDR2 YYNGEE. Trimming shortened V by 0 bases and J by 4 bases, and 14 bases separated the two germline ends. This CDR3 has 17 residues. As DNA, the CDR3 is TGTGCCAGCAGCGTAGGAATATCGGGAGCCGGGGCCAACGTCCTGACTTTC. As protein: CASSVGISGAGANVLTF.

This clonotype was seen at least ten times. The CDR3 loop reads CASSATGTGGQLVRSYEQYF. The CDR3 DNA reads as TGTGCCAGCAGTGCAACGGGGACAGGAGGCCAGCTAGTCCGTTCCTACGAGCAGTACTTC. The chain combines TRBV2 with TRBJ2-7; 8 nucleotides agree with TRBD1. Unmatched junction bases numbered 21, after V lost 4 bases and J lost 1 base. This CDR3 has 20 residues. The germline CDR1 and CDR2 sequences are SNHLY and FYNNEI.

This chain links TRBV3-1 with TRBJ2-7; D is ambiguous. Per germline, CDR1 LGHDT and CDR2 YNNKEL (reference sequence). CDR3 length: 15 amino acids. The V end was cut by 1 base, the J end by 2 bases, with 12 bases between. The CDR3 DNA reads as TGTGCCAGCAGCCAAGGGGTGGCACAGACCTACGAGCAGTACTTC. It is translated as CASSQGVAQTYEQYF.

The chain couples TRBV11-2 to TRBJ2-3; no reliable D call. Trimming stripped 5 bases from V and 0 bases from J, with 12 bases between. Per germline, CDR1 SGHAT and CDR2 FQNNGV. The CDR3 runs to 15 residues. The CDR3 here is CASSPTGGSTDTQYF. The CDR3 DNA sequence: TGTGCCAGCAGCCCAACTGGTGGGAGCACAGATACGCAGTATTTT.

This clonotype was counted at least ten times. At one end the junction does not follow the germline gene, possibly because of a read error. The chain carries TRBV28 and TRBJ2-7; TRBD1 aligns across 7 bases. Germline-derived CDR1 and CDR2 are MDHEN and SYDVKM. The CDR3 loop spans 12 amino acids. Here the CDR3 DNA reads TGTGCCAGCAGTTTCTCGCCGGGACAGTGGGACTTC. Residues: CASSFSPGQWDF. The full variable domain, rest sourced from reference TRBV28 and TRBJ2-7, is DVKVTQSSRYLVKRTGEKVFLECVQDMDHENMFWYRQDPGLGLRLIYFSYDVKMKEKGDIPEGYSVSREKKERFSLILESASTNQTSMYLCASSFSPGQWDFGPGTRLTVT.

At least ten counts were recorded for this clonotype. The chain employs TRBV6-5 and TRBJ2-7; D unresolved. Trimming stripped 4 bases from V and 1 base from J, with 11 bases between. This CDR3 spans 14 amino acids. In germline, CDR1 is MNHEY, CDR2 SVGAGI. CDR3 in DNA: TGTGCCAGCAGTTCCCTAGTGGGATCCTACGAGCAGTACTTC. Amino acid sequence: CASSSLVGSYEQYF.

This clonotype was seen ten or more times. CDR3 DNA: TGCAGCGTTGTGGGACTAGCGGGGCACTACGAGCAGTACTTC. Translated: CSVVGLAGHYEQYF. The chain employs TRBV29-1 and TRBJ2-7; 13 positions agree with TRBD2. V was clipped by 4 bases and J by 3 bases; unmatched bases: 3. The CDR3 contains 14 residues. Germline CDR1 is SQVTM and CDR2 is ANQGSEA.

Only a few counts were recorded for this clonotype. The rearrangement joins TRBV29-1 to TRBJ2-7; D might be TRBD1 (5 bases). This CDR3 comprises 14 residues. The V end lost 4 bases, the J end lost 2 bases, and 15 bases lay between the germline ends. Germline V gives CDR1 SQVTM, CDR2 ANQGSEA. CDR3 DNA sequence: TGCAGCGTTGTCCCGGGTCAGGGCGCCTACGAGCAGTACTTC. This translates into CSVVPGQGAYEQYF.

This clonotype was found many times. The J gene is TRBJ1-3, the V gene TRBV28; the match to TRBD1 covers 7 bases. V trimming: 10 bases; J trimming: 4 bases; junction bases outside the gene matches: 7. The CDR3 sequence is 13 residues long. Per the germline V gene, CDR1 is MDHEN and CDR2 is SYDVKM. CDR3 loop: CATLQGSGNTIYF. CDR3 DNA: TGTGCCACCTTACAGGGGAGCGGAAACACCATATATTTT.

This rearrangement joins TRBV6-1 to TRBJ1-2; D gene uncertain. Per the germline V gene, CDR1 is MNHNS and CDR2 is SASEGT. The ends were cut back, 0 bases at V and 0 bases at J, with 5 bases in the middle. The CDR3 contains 14 residues. The CDR3: CASSEAAANYGYTF. The CDR3 bases are TGTGCCAGCAGTGAAGCGGCAGCTAACTATGGCTACACCTTC.

This clonotype was counted ten times or more. This chain joins TRBV12-5 and TRBJ2-7, with 11 bases matching TRBD2. The CDR3 covers 13 residues. Germline V gene sequence: CDR1 LGHNT, CDR2 FRNRAP. V lost 5 bases to trimming and J lost 4 bases; unmatched junction nucleotides: 1. CDR3 sequence: CASGASGRYEQYF. CDR3 DNA sequence: TGTGCTAGTGGTGCTAGCGGGAGGTACGAGCAGTACTTC.

This clonotype has at least ten counts. This chain links TRBV2 with TRBJ2-5; TRBD1 aligns across 7 bases. The CDR3 length is 14 residues. After removal of 4 bases from V and 5 bases from J, the junction contained 7 bases not matched to a gene. Germline CDR1 SNHLY, CDR2 FYNNEI. Here the CDR3 DNA reads TGTGCCAGCAGTGGTCAGGGGGTTTTGGAGACCCAGTACTTC. This translates into CASSGQGVLETQYF.

A word on this clonotype: A read error may account for a junction end that differs from germline. The chain employs TRBV12-3 or TRBV12-4 and TRBJ1-1; 9 nucleotides align to TRBD1. The CDR3 spans 16 residues. CDR3 region: CASSLRTGVMNTDAFF. In DNA form, the CDR3 reads TGTGCCAGCAGTTTACGGACAGGGGTCATGAACACTGATGCTTTCTTT.

This clonotype was found many times. This chain connects TRBV28 to TRBJ1-5; D unclear. In germline, CDR1 is MDHEN, CDR2 SYDVKM. The CDR3 spans 13 residues. V was shortened by 3 bases and J by 3 bases, with 6 bases between the two germline ends. In DNA form, the CDR3 reads TGTGCCAGCAGTTTTGAGTTCAATCAGCCCCAGCATTTT. As protein: CASSFEFNQPQHF.

This clonotype was detected many times. The chain is built from TRBV30 and TRBJ2-5; 10 bases are shared with TRBD1. This CDR3 comprises 13 residues. V shed 5 bases, J shed 6 bases, and the junction held 6 bases outside the gene matches. Germline V CDR1 and CDR2: GTSNPN, SVGIG (reference sequence). The DNA of the CDR3 is TGTGCCTGGGGACAGGGGGTCACGAAGACCCAGTACTTC. Translating it yields CAWGQGVTKTQYF.

The chain uses TRBV20-1 and TRBJ1-1; D is ambiguous. Germline V gene data show CDR1 as DFQATT and CDR2 as SNEGSKA (reference sequence). The CDR3 loop spans 13 amino acids. CDR3 sequence reads: CSSATPSRTEAFF. Written as DNA, the CDR3 is TGCAGCTCCGCTACACCGTCGAGGACTGAAGCTTTCTTT.

The table lists this clonotype with many counts. The junction and the germline gene differ at one end; a read error may be behind it. For the CDR3, the DNA is TGCGCGAGCAGGTTGTTTCCGGCGGGAGTTTACGAGACCCAGTACTTC. It yields the protein CASRLFPAGVYETQYF. The chain has TRBV4-1 and TRBJ2-5; 7 nucleotides match TRBD2. The CDR3 spans 16 residues. The V gene's germline CDR1 is MGHRA and CDR2 YSYEKL.

This clonotype came up many times. The V call is TRBV11-1, the J call TRBJ2-7, with 8 bases identical to TRBD1. The J segment lost 6 bases and the V segment lost 2 bases, leaving 15 bases of the junction unmatched. CDR3 length: 17 residues. From germline, CDR1 is SGHAT and CDR2 FQDESV (reference sequence). CDR3 sequence: CASSLTSPGTGRGEQYF. The CDR3 region has the DNA TGTGCCAGCAGCTTAACAAGTCCCGGGACAGGTCGGGGCGAGCAGTACTTC.

The table lists this clonotype with a few counts. This chain joins TRBV30 and TRBJ2-5; D may match TRBD1 or TRBD2 (5 bases each). The CDR3 extends over 15 amino acids. With 1 base removed from V and 1 base from J, the gap between germline ends came to 13 bases. CDR1 is GTSNPN, CDR2 SVGIG, per germline (reference sequence). The CDR3 region is CAWSATGRIQETQYF. Written as DNA, the CDR3 is TGTGCCTGGAGTGCGACGGGGCGGATCCAAGAGACCCAGTACTTC.

V gene TRBV6-2 or TRBV6-3 combines with J gene TRBJ2-2, with 7 bases that match TRBD1. Unmatched junction bases numbered 3, after V lost 0 bases and J lost 5 bases. CDR3 length: 15 amino acids. In germline, CDR1 is MNHEY, CDR2 SVGEGT. CDR3 loop: CASSYSRGRTGELFF. DNA of the CDR3: TGTGCCAGCAGTTACTCAAGGGGGCGGACCGGGGAGCTGTTTTTT.

At least ten counts were recorded for this clonotype. The V gene is TRBV20-1, the J gene TRBJ1-2; D is unclear. V was clipped by 3 bases and J by 7 bases, with 21 bases between them. The CDR3 runs to 15 residues. The germline V gene encodes CDR1 DFQATT and CDR2 SNEGSKA (reference sequence). The CDR3 protein is CSASPPAAPVRGYTF. The CDR3 bases are TGCAGTGCTAGTCCCCCCGCGGCTCCCGTACGTGGCTACACCTTC.

There are a few counts of this clonotype. The J gene is TRBJ2-2, the V gene TRBV4-2; 7 positions agree with TRBD1. This CDR3 is 17 amino acids long. CDR1 and CDR2 (germline): LGHNA, YNFKEQ. V was pared by 1 base and J by 3 bases, with 8 bases of the junction left unmatched. The CDR3 here is CASSQGGAGTDTGELFF. The CDR3 nucleotides read TGTGCCAGCAGCCAAGGAGGGGCTGGGACAGACACCGGGGAGCTGTTTTTT.

Note on this clonotype: One end of the junction varies from germline; a read error may be responsible. The genes are TRBV18 and TRBJ2-6, with D maybe TRBD2 (6 bases). This CDR3 is 15 amino acids long. CDR1 is KGHSH, CDR2 LQKENI, per germline. CDR3 sequence: CASSQLNTGVNVLTF. CDR3 DNA: TGTGCCAGCTCACAACTAAATACGGGGGTCAACGTCCTGACTTTC.

This clonotype has a count of ten or more. The chain joins TRBV25-1 to TRBJ1-2; 12 bases align to TRBD1. Germline-derived CDR1 and CDR2 are MGHDK and SYGVNS. With V trimmed by 4 bases and J by 8 bases, 14 bases remained unmatched. The CDR3 totals 17 residues. The CDR3 here is CASSAQSPGQGAQGYTF. The CDR3 region has the DNA TGTGCCAGCAGTGCTCAAAGTCCGGGACAGGGGGCGCAAGGCTACACCTTC.